Listed below are T cell receptor beta chains from one sample, sequenced in a study of cytomegalovirus exposure and HLA in healthy donors. Measured with immunoSEQ multiplex PCR; TCRdb has only the in-frame clones, and not every one. Of 80,000 to 100,000 clones in the sample, over 55% were seen once. The sequenced material came from PBMCs. These receptors all stem from a young woman in good health and CMV-seropositive. Both conserved end residues are trimmed from each CDR3. Fields, in order: J gene, clone size, V gene, CDR3 protein. Not every row has a clone size; where given, it reads once, few, many or a size class.

TRBJ1-2,NA,TRBV7-6,ASSLQGSDGYT
TRBJ2-1,NA,TRBV5-1,ASSWGREGGPRYEQF
TRBJ2-7,few,TRBV6-9,ASSWEGTLYEQY
TRBJ2-7,NA,TRBV4-1,ASSQVTTYDSYEQY
TRBJ2-7,NA,TRBV14,ASSRPRGSEQY
TRBJ2-7,NA,TRBV27,ASSLSTSGKSYEQY
TRBJ1-1,NA,TRBV5-1,ASSLTVDGEAF
TRBJ2-1,NA,TRBV27,ASSPLSSGRALNEQF
TRBJ2-6,NA,TRBV28,ASSWDRAGSGANVLT
TRBJ2-1,NA,TRBV15,ASGLAGVYEQF
TRBJ2-7,NA,TRBV5-8,ASSLALTGSPGY
TRBJ2-1,NA,TRBV27,ASRIAGGNYNEQF
TRBJ1-2,NA,TRBV11-2,ASSLLAAAVYGYT
TRBJ1-1,NA,TRBV5-6,ASRSAGGSNTEAF
TRBJ1-5,NA,TRBV4-2,ASSAGTGEASNQPQH
TRBJ2-1,once,TRBV28,ASSPQRTYNEQF
TRBJ1-3,few,TRBV29-1,SVGGTGPGNTIY
TRBJ2-7,NA,TRBV6-5,ASSYGLAESYEQY
TRBJ1-2,few,TRBV2,AKSPGTGDGYT
TRBJ2-1,NA,TRBV7-6,ASSSNSGAYNEQF
TRBJ2-1,NA,TRBV7-9,ASSLSGGSNEQF
TRBJ2-3,NA,TRBV19,ASSMTSGPPDTQY
TRBJ2-3,once,TRBV6-5,ASSRRQGLTDTQY
NA,NA,TRBV27,ASSPFRSYEQY
TRBJ2-2,NA,TRBV7-2,ASSRTGGGAGELF
TRBJ2-7,NA,TRBV2,ASSERALSRLGGGDEQY
TRBJ2-4,NA,TRBV5-4,ASSSGTSLRRDIQY
TRBJ2-1,NA,TRBV6-1,ASSRATESYNEQF
TRBJ1-5,few,TRBV21-1,ASSKRGFNQPQH
TRBJ2-5,few,TRBV4-3,ASSQDLGGAFQETQY
TRBJ1-4,once,TRBV27,ASSSGATNEKLF
TRBJ2-1,NA,TRBV7-2,ASSLAGTSIDNEQF
TRBJ1-1,NA,TRBV7-5,ARSRQGASNTEAF
TRBJ1-2,NA,TRBV4-2,ASSQARENYGYT
TRBJ2-3,NA,TRBV4-3,ASSHGGGSTDTQY
TRBJ2-3,NA,TRBV7-2,ASSLGSGSLADTQY
TRBJ1-5,NA,TRBV6-1,ASSLKGQGNQPQH
TRBJ2-2,few,TRBV5-1,ASSLGLLNTGELF
TRBJ2-3,NA,TRBV7-9,ASSLDGDTQY
TRBJ2-1,NA,TRBV5-1,ASSLGDIYNEQF
TRBJ2-5,NA,TRBV7-8,ASSLAPPTSGTETQY
TRBJ2-7,NA,TRBV7-3,ASSSRQGAEQY
TRBJ1-3,NA,TRBV18,ASSPEVVFGNTIY
TRBJ2-7,once,TRBV7-9,ASSLIASSYEQY
TRBJ1-2,NA,TRBV9,ASSVWQGPPYGYT
TRBJ2-1,NA,TRBV5-6,ASSLYSGNSYNEQF
TRBJ2-7,NA,TRBV6-5,ASRSSYEQY
TRBJ2-2,NA,TRBV5-8,ASSRTGNTGELF
TRBJ1-4,NA,TRBV5-8,ASSPGQSATNEKLF
TRBJ2-7,NA,TRBV27,ASSPFGVGEQY
TRBJ2-1,NA,TRBV19,ASSARLAYNEQF
TRBJ2-2,NA,TRBV9,ASSVDSGRSGELF